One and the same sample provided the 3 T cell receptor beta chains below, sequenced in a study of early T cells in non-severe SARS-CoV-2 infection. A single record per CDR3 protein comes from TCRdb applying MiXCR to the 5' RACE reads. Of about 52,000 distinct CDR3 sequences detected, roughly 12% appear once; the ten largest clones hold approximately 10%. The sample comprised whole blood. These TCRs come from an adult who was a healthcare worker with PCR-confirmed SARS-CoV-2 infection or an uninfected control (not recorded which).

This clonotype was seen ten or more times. DNA of the CDR3: TGTGCCAGCCGGAGCGGGGTGGCCGGGAACACTGAAGCTTTCTTT. Translating gives CASRSGVAGNTEAFF. The chain recombines TRBV6-5 with TRBJ1-1; D gene uncertain. CDR1 and CDR2 (germline): MNHEY, SVGAGI. The V end was cut by 8 bases, the J end by 1 base, with 17 bases between. CDR3 length equals 15 residues.

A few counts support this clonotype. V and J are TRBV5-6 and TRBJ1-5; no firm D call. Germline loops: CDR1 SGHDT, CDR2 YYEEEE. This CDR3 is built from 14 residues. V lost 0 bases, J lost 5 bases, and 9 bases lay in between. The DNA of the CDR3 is TGTGCCAGCAGCTTGGTCGTCAGAGATCAGCCCCAGCATTTT. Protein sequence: CASSLVVRDQPQHF.

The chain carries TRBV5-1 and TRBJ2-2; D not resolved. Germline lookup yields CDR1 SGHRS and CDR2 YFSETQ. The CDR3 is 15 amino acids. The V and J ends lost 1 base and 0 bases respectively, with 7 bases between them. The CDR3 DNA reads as TGCGCCAGCAGCTTGCGAACGGCGAACACCGGGGAGCTGTTTTTT. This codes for CASSLRTANTGELFF.